The T cell receptor (beta chain) under discussion was sequenced for a study of cytomegalovirus exposure and HLA in healthy donors. Overall study findings and caveats: Sequencing likely caused a cluster of highly shared sequence variants.

In the PCR, 60 Vbeta and 13 Jbeta primers were used. TCRdb's copy holds only in-frame clones and misses some; the assay was immunoSEQ multiplex PCR. This sample's table has approximately 120,000 clones. The CDR3 is 13 residues long. CDR1 is GTSNPN and CDR2 is SVGIG in the germline V gene (reference sequence). The germline V and J ends were trimmed by 1 base and 10 bases, with 11 bases remaining between them. Concerning this clone: The antigen is not known. Other nucleotide sequences in the sample specify the same CDR3.

The origin of this receptor is a man younger than 45 in good health and CMV-seronegative. Sample: PBMCs. The chain is built from TRBV30 and TRBJ1-6; D unclear. For the CDR3, the DNA is TGTGCCTGGAGTGGAGGAGGAGGATCACCCCTCCACTTT. Translation gives CAWSGGGGSPLHF.